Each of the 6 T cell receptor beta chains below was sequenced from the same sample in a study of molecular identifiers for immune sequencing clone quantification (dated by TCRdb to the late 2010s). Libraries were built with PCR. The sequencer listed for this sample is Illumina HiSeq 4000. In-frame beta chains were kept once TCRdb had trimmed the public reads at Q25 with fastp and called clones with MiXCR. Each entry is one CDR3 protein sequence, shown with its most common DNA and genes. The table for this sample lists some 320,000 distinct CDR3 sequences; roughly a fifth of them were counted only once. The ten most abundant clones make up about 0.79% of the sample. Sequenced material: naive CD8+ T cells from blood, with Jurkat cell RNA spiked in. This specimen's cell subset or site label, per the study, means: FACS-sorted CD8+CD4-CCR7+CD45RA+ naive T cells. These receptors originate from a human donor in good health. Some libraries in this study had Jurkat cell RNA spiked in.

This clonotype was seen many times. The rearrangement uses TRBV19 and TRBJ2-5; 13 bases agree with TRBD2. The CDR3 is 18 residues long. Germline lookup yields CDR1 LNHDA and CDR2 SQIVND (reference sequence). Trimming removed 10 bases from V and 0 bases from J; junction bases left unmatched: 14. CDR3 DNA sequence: TGTGCCATCTCGACCGGGACTAGCGGGGTGACGTACCAAGAGACCCAGTACTTC. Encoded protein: CAISTGTSGVTYQETQYF. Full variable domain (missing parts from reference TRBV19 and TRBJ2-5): DGGITQSPKYLFRKEGQNVTLSCEQNLNHDAMYWYRQDPGQGLRLIYYSQIVNDFQKGDIAEGYSVSREKKESFPLTVTSAQKNPTAFYLCAISTGTSGVTYQETQYFGPGTRLLVL.

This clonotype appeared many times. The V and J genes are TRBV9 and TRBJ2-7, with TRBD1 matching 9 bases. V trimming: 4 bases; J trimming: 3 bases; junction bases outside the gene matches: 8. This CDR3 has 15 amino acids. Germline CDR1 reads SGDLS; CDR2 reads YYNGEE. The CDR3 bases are TGTGCCAGCAGCCCGGACGGACAGGGGATCTACGAGCAGTACTTC. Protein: CASSPDGQGIYEQYF.

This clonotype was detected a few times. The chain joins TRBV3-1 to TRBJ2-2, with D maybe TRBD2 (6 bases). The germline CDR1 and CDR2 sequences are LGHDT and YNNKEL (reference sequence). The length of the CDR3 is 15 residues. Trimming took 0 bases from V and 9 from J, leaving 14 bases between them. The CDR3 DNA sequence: TGTGCCAGCAGCCAAGATCCGACTAGTAGATGGGAGCTGTTTTTT. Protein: CASSQDPTSRWELFF.

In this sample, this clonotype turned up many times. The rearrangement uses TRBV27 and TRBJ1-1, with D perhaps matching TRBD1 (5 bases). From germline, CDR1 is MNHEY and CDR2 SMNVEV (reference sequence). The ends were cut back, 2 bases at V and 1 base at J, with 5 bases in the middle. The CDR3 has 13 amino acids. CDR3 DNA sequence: TGTGCCAGCAGTTTAGACAGGAACACTGAAGCTTTCTTT. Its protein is CASSLDRNTEAFF.

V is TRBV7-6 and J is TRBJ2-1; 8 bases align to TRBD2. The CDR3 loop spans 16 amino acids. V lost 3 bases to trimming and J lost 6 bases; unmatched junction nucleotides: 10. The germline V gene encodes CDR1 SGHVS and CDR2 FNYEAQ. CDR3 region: CASSFFEAGAGNEQFF. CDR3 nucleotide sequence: TGTGCCAGCAGCTTTTTCGAAGCGGGAGCTGGCAATGAGCAGTTCTTC.

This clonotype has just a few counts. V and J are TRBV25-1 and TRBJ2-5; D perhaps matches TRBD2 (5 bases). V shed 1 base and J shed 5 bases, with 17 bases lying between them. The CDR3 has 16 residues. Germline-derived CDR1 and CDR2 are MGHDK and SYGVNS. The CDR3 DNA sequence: TGTGCCAGCAGTGAATTTACGACGGGAAACGAGGAGACCCAGTACTTC. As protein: CASSEFTTGNEETQYF.